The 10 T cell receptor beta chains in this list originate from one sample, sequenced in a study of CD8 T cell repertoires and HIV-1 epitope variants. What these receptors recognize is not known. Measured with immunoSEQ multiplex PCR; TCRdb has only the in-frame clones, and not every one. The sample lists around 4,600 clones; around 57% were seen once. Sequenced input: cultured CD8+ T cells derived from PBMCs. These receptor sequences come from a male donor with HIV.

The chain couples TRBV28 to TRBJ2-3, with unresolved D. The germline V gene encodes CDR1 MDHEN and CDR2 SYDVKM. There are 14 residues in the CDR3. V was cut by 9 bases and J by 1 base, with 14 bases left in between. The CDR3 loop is CASLRFFGTDTQYF. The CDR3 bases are TGTGCCAGTCTTCGGTTCTTCGGCACAGATACGCAGTATTTT.

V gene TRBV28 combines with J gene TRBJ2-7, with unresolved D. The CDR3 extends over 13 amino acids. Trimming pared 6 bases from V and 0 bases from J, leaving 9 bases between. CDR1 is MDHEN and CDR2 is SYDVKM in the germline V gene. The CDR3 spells CASSRDISYEQYF. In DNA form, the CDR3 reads TGTGCCAGCAGCCGCGACATCTCCTACGAGCAGTACTTC.

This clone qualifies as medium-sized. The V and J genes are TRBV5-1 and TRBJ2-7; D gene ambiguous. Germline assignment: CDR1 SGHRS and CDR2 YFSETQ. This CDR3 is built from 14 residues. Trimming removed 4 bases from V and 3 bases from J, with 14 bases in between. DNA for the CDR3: TGCGCCAGCAGCCCTGAGTTGGATTACTACGAGCAGTACTTC. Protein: CASSPELDYYEQYF.

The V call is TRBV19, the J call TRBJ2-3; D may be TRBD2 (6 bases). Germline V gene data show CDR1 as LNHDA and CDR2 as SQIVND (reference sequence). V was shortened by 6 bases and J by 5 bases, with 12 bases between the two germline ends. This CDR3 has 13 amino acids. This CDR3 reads CASRRVEGDTQYF. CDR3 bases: TGTGCCAGTAGACGGGTGGAGGGAGATACGCAGTATTTT.

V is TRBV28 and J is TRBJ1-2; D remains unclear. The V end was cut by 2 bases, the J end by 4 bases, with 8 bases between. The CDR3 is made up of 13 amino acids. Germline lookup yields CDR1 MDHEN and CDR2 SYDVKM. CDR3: CASSLGELYGYTF. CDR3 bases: TGTGCCAGCAGTTTAGGGGAGCTCTATGGCTACACCTTC.

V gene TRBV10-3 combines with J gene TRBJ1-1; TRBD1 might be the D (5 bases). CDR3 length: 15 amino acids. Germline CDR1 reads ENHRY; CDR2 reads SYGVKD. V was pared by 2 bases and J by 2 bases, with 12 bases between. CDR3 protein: CAISEPTTANTEAFF. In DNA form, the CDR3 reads TGTGCCATCAGTGAGCCTACGACAGCCAACACTGAAGCTTTCTTT.

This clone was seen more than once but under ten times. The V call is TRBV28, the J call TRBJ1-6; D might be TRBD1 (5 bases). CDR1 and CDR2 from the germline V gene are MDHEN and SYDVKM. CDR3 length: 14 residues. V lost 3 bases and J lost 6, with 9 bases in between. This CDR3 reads CASSLGESNSPLHF. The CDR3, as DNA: TGTGCCAGCAGTTTGGGGGAGTCTAATTCACCCCTCCACTTT.

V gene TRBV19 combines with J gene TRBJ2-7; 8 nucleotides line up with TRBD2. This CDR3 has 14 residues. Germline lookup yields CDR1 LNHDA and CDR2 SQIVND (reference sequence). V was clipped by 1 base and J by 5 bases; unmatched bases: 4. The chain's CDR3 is CASSIGTSNHEQYF. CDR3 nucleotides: TGTGCCAGTAGTATAGGGACTAGCAACCACGAGCAGTACTTC.

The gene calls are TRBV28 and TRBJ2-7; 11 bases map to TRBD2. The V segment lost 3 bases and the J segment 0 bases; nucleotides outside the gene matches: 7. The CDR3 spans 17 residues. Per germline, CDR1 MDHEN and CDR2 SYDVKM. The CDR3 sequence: CASSFSLAGGSSYEQYF. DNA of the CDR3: TGTGCCAGCAGTTTTTCTCTAGCGGGAGGTAGCTCCTACGAGCAGTACTTC.

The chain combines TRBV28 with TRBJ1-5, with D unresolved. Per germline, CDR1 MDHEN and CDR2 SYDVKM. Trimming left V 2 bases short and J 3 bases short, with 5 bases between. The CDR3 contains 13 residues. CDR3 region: CASSLLINQPQHF. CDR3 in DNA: TGTGCCAGCAGTTTACTAATCAATCAGCCCCAGCATTTT.